These 21 T cell receptor beta chains came from one sample sequenced in a study of shared clonotypes between healthy human individuals. The data were produced by immunoSEQ multiplex PCR, yet TCRdb's version contains in-frame clones alone and is incomplete. The repertoire holds under 1,900,000 clones, with approximately 98.5% as singletons. Sequenced input: naive CD4+ T cells sorted from blood. Specified subset: CD45RA+ positively selected. The receptor set was obtained from a man aged 25 to 40 in good health.

The chain carries TRBV7-7 and TRBJ2-5, with TRBD1 identical over 11 bases. V shed 3 bases and J 5 bases; nucleotides not matched to a gene: 2. Per the germline V gene, CDR1 is SSHAT and CDR2 is FNYEAQ (reference sequence). The CDR3 consists of 14 residues. The CDR3 protein is CASSFGQGAETQYF. The CDR3 coding sequence is TGTGCCAGCAGCTTTGGACAGGGGGCTGAGACCCAGTACTTC. The full variable domain, in which reference TRBV7-7 and TRBJ2-5 provide the parts outside the CDR3, is GAGVSQSPRYKVTKRGQDVTLRCDPISSHATLYWYQQALGQGPEFLTYFNYEAQPDKSGLPSDRFSAERPEGSISTLTIQRTEQRDSAMYRCASSFGQGAETQYFGPGTRLLVL.

This chain connects TRBV20-1 to TRBJ2-7; no reliable D call. Germline V lookup: CDR1 DFQATT, CDR2 SNEGSKA (reference sequence). V was shortened by 7 bases and J by 3 bases, with 10 bases between the two germline ends. The CDR3 contains 11 residues. The CDR3 here is CSGYPGYEQYF. In nucleotides, the CDR3 is TGCAGTGGATACCCGGGCTACGAGCAGTACTTC.

The chain combines TRBV9 with TRBJ2-1, with 10 bases fitting TRBD2. V was clipped by 4 bases and J by 3 bases; unmatched bases: 7. The CDR3 has 16 amino acids. Germline loops: CDR1 SGDLS, CDR2 YYNGEE. CDR3 DNA sequence: TGTGCCAGCAGCCCCCTAGCGGGAGCCGACTACAATGAGCAGTTCTTC. It yields the protein CASSPLAGADYNEQFF.

This chain connects TRBV7-2 to TRBJ2-7; unclear D gene. The ends were cut back, 2 bases at V and 6 bases at J, with 14 bases in the middle. The length of the CDR3 is 14 residues. Germline loops: CDR1 SGHTA, CDR2 FQGNSA. The CDR3 reads CASSLQRWSGEQYF. As DNA, the CDR3 is TGTGCCAGCAGCTTACAACGGTGGTCGGGCGAGCAGTACTTC.

The chain has TRBV10-1 and TRBJ2-7, with a tentative D call TRBD1 (6 bases). Looked up from germline, CDR1 is WNHNN and CDR2 is SYGVQD (reference sequence). V lost 0 bases to trimming and J lost 0 bases, with 18 bases between them. The length of the CDR3 is 18 residues. CDR3 nucleotides: TGCGCCAGCAGTGAGTCGGGGCCGGGACATATCCTCTCCTACGAGCAGTACTTC. It translates to CASSESGPGHILSYEQYF.

This chain uses TRBV4-1 with TRBJ1-5, with a tentative D call TRBD1 (6 bases). Trimming took off 2 bases at V and 0 bases at J, with 11 bases between the two ends. This CDR3 contains 16 residues. Per germline, CDR1 MGHRA and CDR2 YSYEKL. The CDR3 DNA sequence: TGCGCCAGCAGCCAATCGGGGGGCTTTAGCAATCAGCCCCAGCATTTT. The encoded protein is CASSQSGGFSNQPQHF.

The chain joins TRBV27 to TRBJ2-1; 10 nucleotides line up with TRBD2. The CDR3 totals 16 residues. The V segment lost 6 bases and the J segment 4 bases; nucleotides outside the gene matches: 9. CDR1 MNHEY and CDR2 SMNVEV come from the germline V gene (reference sequence). Here the CDR3 DNA reads TGTGCCAGCAGCTACCCCCAGCGGGAGGGTTACAATGAGCAGTTCTTC. Protein product: CASSYPQREGYNEQFF.

J is TRBJ2-7 and V is TRBV18; D is undetermined. The germline V gene encodes CDR1 KGHSH and CDR2 LQKENI. V lost 0 bases to trimming and J lost 3 bases, with 9 bases between them. CDR3 length: 14 amino acids. The CDR3 sequence is CASSPPSGFYEQYF. DNA of the CDR3: TGTGCCAGCTCACCACCTTCCGGGTTCTACGAGCAGTACTTC.

Remarks on this clone: Other DNA sequences in this sample translate to the same CDR3. The genes are TRBV28 and TRBJ1-5, with D possibly being TRBD1 (6 bases). V lost 4 bases and J lost 4, with 8 bases in between. The germline V gene encodes CDR1 MDHEN and CDR2 SYDVKM. This CDR3 region has 13 residues. The CDR3 coding sequence is TGTGCCAGCAGTTCCCAGGGGAATCAGCCCCAGCATTTT. This codes for CASSSQGNQPQHF.

The genes are TRBV6-5 and TRBJ2-1; unclear D gene. Germline V lookup: CDR1 MNHEY, CDR2 SVGAGI. CDR3 length: 16 amino acids. Trimming took off 3 bases at V and 1 base at J, with 13 bases between the two ends. The CDR3 bases are TGTGCCAGCAGTTATAGAAGCGCTACGTCCTACAATGAGCAGTTCTTC. Protein product: CASSYRSATSYNEQFF.

The rearrangement uses TRBV5-5 and TRBJ1-1, with a weak D call TRBD1 (6 bases). Germline values: CDR1 SGHKS, CDR2 YYEKEE (reference sequence). The V gene lost 4 bases and the J gene lost 1 base, with 8 bases spanning the gap. CDR3 size: 13 residues. This CDR3 reads CASSLTGNTEAFF. In DNA form, the CDR3 reads TGTGCCAGCAGCCTGACAGGGAACACTGAAGCTTTCTTT.

The V call is TRBV7-3, the J call TRBJ2-1, with 13 bases matching TRBD2. Germline V gene lookup returns CDR1 SGHTA and CDR2 FQGTGA. The CDR3 runs 16 residues. V was pared by 6 bases and J by 8 bases, with 10 bases of the junction left unmatched. The CDR3 DNA follows: TGTGCCAGCAGAGCAACTAGCGGGAGGGCAGTTGATGAGCAGTTCTTC. It yields the protein CASRATSGRAVDEQFF.

This clone appeared a single time. The rearrangement links TRBV5-4 to TRBJ1-1; no firm D call. In germline, CDR1 is SGHNT, CDR2 YYREEE (reference sequence). The CDR3 totals 14 residues. V shed 3 bases and J shed 8 bases, with 17 bases lying between them. CDR3 DNA: TGTGCCAGCAGCTCCATTTGGGCTGCGGGGGAAGCTTTCTTT. It specifies CASSSIWAAGEAFF.

The genes are TRBV7-2 and TRBJ2-7, with 10 positions matching TRBD1. Germline CDR1 is SGHTA and CDR2 is FQGNSA. CDR3 length: 16 residues. V shed 5 bases and J 2 bases; nucleotides not matched to a gene: 9. This CDR3 reads CASSLYPGQGTYEQYF. CDR3 in DNA: TGTGCCAGCAGCCTATACCCGGGACAGGGGACCTACGAGCAGTACTTC.

The V call is TRBV10-1, the J call TRBJ2-6; D not resolved. This CDR3 has 18 residues. V was pared by 4 bases and J by 5 bases, with 21 bases between. CDR1 and CDR2 (germline): WNHNN, SYGVQD (reference sequence). The DNA for the CDR3 is TGCGCCAGCAGTGCATTGCAAGATGCACAAAGTCGGGCCAACGTCCTGACTTTC. As protein: CASSALQDAQSRANVLTF.

The V and J genes are TRBV11-2 and TRBJ1-3, with 7 bases aligning to TRBD1. The CDR3 has 14 residues. Looked up from germline, CDR1 is SGHAT and CDR2 is FQNNGV. The V segment lost 5 bases and the J segment 4 bases; nucleotides outside the gene matches: 5. CDR3 in DNA: TGTGCCAGCAGCCAGGGGGTATACGGAAACACCATATATTTT. It specifies CASSQGVYGNTIYF.

The chain joins TRBV10-2 to TRBJ2-5; unclear D gene. Germline CDR1 reads WSHSY; CDR2 reads SAAADI. Trimming took 7 bases from V and 3 from J, leaving 12 bases between them. The CDR3 loop spans 13 amino acids. CDR3 in DNA: TGCGCCAGCAAATCTAGGTGGGAAGAGACCCAGTACTTC. Its translation is CASKSRWEETQYF.

The count of this clone is one. This chain links TRBV18 with TRBJ2-3; D not resolved. The germline V gene encodes CDR1 KGHSH and CDR2 LQKENI. CDR3 length: 14 amino acids. V lost 2 bases and J 2 bases, leaving 8 bases between the germline ends. Here the CDR3 reads CASSPRIHTDTQYF. CDR3 coding DNA: TGTGCCAGCTCACCAAGGATCCACACAGATACGCAGTATTTT.

The V and J genes are TRBV4-2 and TRBJ2-1, with a possible D match to TRBD2 (6 bases). Germline CDR1 reads LGHNA; CDR2 reads YNFKEQ. The V and J ends lost 4 bases and 5 bases respectively, with 15 bases between them. The CDR3 runs 15 residues. CDR3 loop: CASSPGSSTNNEQFF. Written as DNA, the CDR3 is TGTGCCAGCAGCCCCGGGAGTTCGACCAACAATGAGCAGTTCTTC.

This clone occurred once. The V call is TRBV7-9, the J call TRBJ2-5; D is possibly TRBD1 or TRBD2 (5 bases each). Trimming removed 5 bases at V and 2 bases at J, with 18 bases between. The CDR3 extends over 16 amino acids. The germline gives CDR1 SEHNR, CDR2 FQNEAQ (reference sequence). The CDR3 DNA reads TGTGCCAGCAGCCCCGGGGCGCGGAGCCTACAAGAGACCCAGTACTTC. This codes for CASSPGARSLQETQYF. Based on the CDR3 plus reference TRBV7-9 and TRBJ2-5, the full variable domain is DTGVSQNPRHKITKRGQNVTFRCDPISEHNRLYWYRQTLGQGPEFLTYFQNEAQLEKSRLLSDRFSAERPKGSFSTLEIQRTEQGDSAMYLCASSPGARSLQETQYFGPGTRLLVL.

This clone was seen a single time. The rearrangement links TRBV28 to TRBJ1-2; 10 bases are a match to TRBD1. CDR1 is MDHEN, CDR2 SYDVKM, per germline. This CDR3 has 16 residues. Trimming removed 4 bases from V and 4 bases from J; junction bases left unmatched: 9. CDR3 sequence (DNA): TGTGCCAGCAGTTCCAGCGGGGGACAGGGGAGCTATGGCTACACCTTC. It yields the protein CASSSSGGQGSYGYTF.